A single sample gave rise to the 31 T cell receptor beta chains below, sequenced in a study of T-cell memory formation after mild COVID-19. TCRdb reprocessed the 5' RACE reads via MiXCR and lists one record per CDR3 protein. The sample shows 430,000 or so distinct CDR3 sequences, around a quarter of them seen only once. The sequenced sample consisted of PBMCs or a T cell subset sorted from them (not recorded which). These receptors all come from an adult woman who had mild COVID-19 (a few samples of this study predate the infection). Cell type and time point are not known.

V gene TRBV3-1 combines with J gene TRBJ1-1, with a tentative D call TRBD1 (6 bases). The CDR3 contains 14 residues. V was shortened by 4 bases and J by 6 bases, with 15 bases between the two germline ends. CDR1 is LGHDT, CDR2 YNNKEL, per germline (reference sequence). In DNA, the CDR3 is TGTGCCAGCAGCCCCACGGGGGGGGCTCCTGAAGCTTTCTTT. Residues: CASSPTGGAPEAFF.

This clonotype was counted only a few times. The rearrangement uses TRBV11-2 and TRBJ2-3, with a weak D call TRBD1 (6 bases). V lost 2 bases and J 1 base, leaving 13 bases between the germline ends. Germline loops: CDR1 SGHAT, CDR2 FQNNGV. This CDR3 is built from 16 residues. CDR3 DNA sequence: TGTGCCAGCAGCTTATGGGGCAGGGGAGGCACAGATACGCAGTATTTT. Translation: CASSLWGRGGTDTQYF.

This clonotype was counted a few times. This chain uses TRBV12-3 or TRBV12-4 with TRBJ2-3; 10 nucleotides line up with TRBD2. This CDR3 spans 16 amino acids. Losses at the gene ends were 7 bases for V and 5 bases for J; bases not matched to a gene: 12. CDR3 in amino acids: CASTLGTSALGDTQYF. The DNA of the CDR3 is TGTGCCAGCACCCTCGGGACTAGCGCATTGGGAGATACGCAGTATTTT.

This clonotype was observed a few times. The genes are TRBV7-2 and TRBJ1-1; D call uncertain. CDR3 length equals 15 residues. V was shortened by 4 bases and J by 4 bases, with 16 bases between the two germline ends. Germline V CDR1 and CDR2: SGHTA, FQGNSA. CDR3 nucleotides: TGTGCCAGCAGCTCGCCGAGTTTTTACGGCACTGAAGCTTTCTTT. Translation: CASSSPSFYGTEAFF.

This clonotype was observed a few times. J is TRBJ1-3 and V is TRBV12-3 or TRBV12-4; 8 bases fit TRBD1. The CDR3 contains 14 residues. V shed 6 bases, J shed 8 bases, and the junction held 9 bases outside the gene matches. CDR3 protein: CASRRQGAGDTIYF. The CDR3 nucleotides are TGTGCCAGCAGACGTCAGGGGGCAGGGGACACCATATATTTT.

The gene calls are TRBV12-5 and TRBJ2-7, with 7 bases lining up with TRBD2. Trimming at V came to 1 base and at J to 4 bases, leaving 10 bases not matched to a gene. Germline CDR1 reads LGHNT; CDR2 reads FRNRAP. This CDR3 is 16 amino acids long. This CDR3 is CASGLARGVSGYEQYF. Here the CDR3 DNA reads TGTGCTAGTGGTTTGGCACGCGGGGTTAGCGGGTACGAGCAGTACTTC.

V is TRBV4-3 and J is TRBJ2-5; D call uncertain. Deletions cut 0 bases from V and 5 bases from J, with 10 bases between. CDR1 LGHNA and CDR2 YSLEER come from the germline V gene. The CDR3 totals 14 residues. CDR3 sequence: CASSQDEGRETQYF. The CDR3 DNA follows: TGCGCCAGCAGCCAAGATGAAGGGCGGGAGACCCAGTACTTC.

The table lists this clonotype with a few counts. This sequence joins TRBV27 and TRBJ1-1; no reliable D call. The ends were cut back, 3 bases at V and 7 bases at J, with 9 bases in the middle. Germline V gene sequence: CDR1 MNHEY, CDR2 SMNVEV (reference sequence). This CDR3 has 12 amino acids. This CDR3 reads CASSFPDGEAFF. DNA of the CDR3: TGTGCCAGCAGTTTCCCGGACGGTGAAGCTTTCTTT.

The CDR3 nucleotides are TGCGCCATCACGAGGGGGGAGGGCCCTCACAATGAGCAGTTCTTC. This sequence encodes CAITRGEGPHNEQFF. The chain carries TRBV5-1 and TRBJ2-1; a weak D match, TRBD2 (7 bases). CDR3 size: 15 residues. V was trimmed by 9 bases and J by 5 bases, leaving 21 bases between them. Germline-derived CDR1 and CDR2 are SGHRS and YFSETQ. Based on the CDR3 plus reference TRBV5-1 and TRBJ2-1, the full variable domain is KAGVTQTPRYLIKTRGQQVTLSCSPISGHRSVSWYQQTPGQGLQFLFEYFSETQRNKGNFPGRFSGRQFSNSRSEMNVSTLELGDSALYLCAITRGEGPHNEQFFGPGTRLTVL.

CDR3 DNA: TGTGCCAGCGGGGGGGCCAATGAGCAGTTCTTC. Translation: CASGGANEQFF. V is TRBV6-5 and J is TRBJ2-1; D possibly corresponds to TRBD2 (7 bases). Germline values: CDR1 MNHEY, CDR2 SVGAGI. The CDR3 length is 11 residues. Trimming removed 8 bases from V and 6 bases from J, with 8 bases in between.

This chain uses TRBV14 with TRBJ2-7; no firm D call. Trimming removed 2 bases at V and 6 bases at J, with 14 bases between. The CDR3 consists of 14 residues. From germline, CDR1 is SGHDN and CDR2 FVKESK. This CDR3 reads CASSQTNKVTEQYF. The CDR3 bases are TGTGCCAGCAGCCAAACAAACAAGGTCACCGAGCAGTACTTC.

The chain carries TRBV3-1 and TRBJ2-7; no reliable D call. The germline CDR1 and CDR2 sequences are LGHDT and YNNKEL (reference sequence). This CDR3 has 15 residues. The V gene lost 1 base and the J gene lost 3 bases, with 13 bases spanning the gap. Written as DNA, the CDR3 is TGTGCCAGCAGCCAAGGTATGACCGTGATCTACGAGCAGTACTTC. This encodes CASSQGMTVIYEQYF.

This clonotype was observed a single time. The chain carries TRBV5-5 and TRBJ2-5; D might be TRBD1 (6 bases). CDR1 SGHKS and CDR2 YYEKEE come from the germline V gene (reference sequence). The CDR3 runs 15 residues. Trimming removed 3 bases at V and 0 bases at J, with 12 bases between. CDR3 loop: CASSSITGYQETQYF. CDR3 nucleotide sequence: TGTGCCAGCAGCTCGATCACAGGGTACCAAGAGACCCAGTACTTC.

In this sample, this clonotype turned up a few times. The CDR3 sequence is CASSLPLAGLQETQYF. CDR3 coding DNA: TGTGCCAGCAGCTTACCTCTAGCGGGCCTCCAAGAGACCCAGTACTTC. This chain connects TRBV7-9 to TRBJ2-5; 8 bases align to TRBD2. The germline V gene has CDR1 SEHNR and CDR2 FQNEAQ (reference sequence). This CDR3 is built from 16 residues. The trim removed 2 bases at V and 1 base at J, leaving 6 bases unmatched.

This clonotype has just a few counts. This chain connects TRBV20-1 to TRBJ1-1; 8 nucleotides line up with TRBD1. The length of the CDR3 is 13 residues. Germline trimming cut 2 bases from V and 6 bases from J; bases unmatched to any gene: 5. CDR1 and CDR2 from the germline V gene are DFQATT and SNEGSKA (reference sequence). The CDR3 loop is CSARPDRASEAFF. The CDR3 DNA is TGCAGTGCTAGACCGGACAGGGCCTCTGAAGCTTTCTTT.

This clonotype was seen a few times. V and J are TRBV12-3 or TRBV12-4 and TRBJ2-3; no reliable D call. V lost 6 bases, J lost 3 bases, and 16 bases lay in between. This CDR3 is 15 amino acids long. The CDR3 region is CASRVTVLRTDTQYF. In nucleotides, the CDR3 is TGTGCCAGCAGGGTGACTGTTCTACGTACAGATACGCAGTATTTT.

The rearrangement uses TRBV11-3 and TRBJ1-1; D may be TRBD1 (5 bases). The CDR3 is 15 amino acids. Trimming left V 4 bases short and J 0 bases short, with 12 bases between. Germline CDR1 and CDR2: SGHNT and YENEEA. CDR3 sequence (DNA): TGTGCCAGCAGCTCCAGGGACTACATGAACACTGAAGCTTTCTTT. Its translation is CASSSRDYMNTEAFF.

In this sample, this clonotype turned up a few times. This chain links TRBV7-2 with TRBJ2-3, with D perhaps TRBD1 or TRBD2 (5 bases each). From germline, CDR1 is SGHTA and CDR2 FQGNSA. The V end lost 6 bases, the J end lost 6 bases, and 10 bases lay between the germline ends. The CDR3 runs 12 residues. The CDR3 DNA is TGTGCCAGCAGATTGGGGGAGGATACGCAGTATTTT. It translates to CASRLGEDTQYF.

The chain carries TRBV7-6 and TRBJ2-1; no clear D. The V end lost 5 bases, the J end lost 15 bases, and 14 bases lay between the germline ends. Germline values: CDR1 SGHVS, CDR2 FNYEAQ. The CDR3 extends over 11 amino acids. CDR3 residues: CASSPSTKLFF. The DNA for the CDR3 is TGTGCCAGCAGCCCCAGTACTAAGCTGTTCTTC.

This clonotype was seen more than once but under ten times. This chain links TRBV5-4 with TRBJ2-1; TRBD2 might be the D (5 bases). Trimming cost V 4 bases and J 6 bases, with 17 bases left between them. This CDR3 contains 15 residues. Germline values: CDR1 SGHNT, CDR2 YYREEE (reference sequence). CDR3 sequence reads: CASSRVPGSANEQFF. For the CDR3, the DNA is TGTGCCAGCAGCCGGGTCCCGGGTAGCGCCAATGAGCAGTTCTTC.

In this sample, this clonotype turned up a few times. The chain links TRBV12-3 or TRBV12-4 to TRBJ2-3; TRBD2 matches 12 bases. With V trimmed by 6 bases and J by 1 base, 11 bases remained unmatched. This CDR3 is 18 amino acids long. The CDR3 region is CASSLPRTSGTRTDTQYF. DNA of the CDR3: TGTGCCAGCAGCCTACCCCGGACTAGCGGGACCCGCACAGATACGCAGTATTTT.

The CDR3 nucleotides read TGTGCCAGCAGTTACGTGGGTGCCGGGGAAGATACGCAGTATTTT. Translation gives CASSYVGAGEDTQYF. The chain combines TRBV6-5 with TRBJ2-3, with D possibly matching TRBD2 (5 bases). The CDR3 loop spans 15 amino acids. Germline V CDR1 and CDR2: MNHEY, SVGAGI. V gave up 2 bases and J gave up 5 bases, with 14 bases separating them.

The CDR3 region has the DNA TGTGCCAGCAGGCCCACAGGGGAGAGTCAGCCCCAGCATTTT. Its translation: CASRPTGESQPQHF. The chain uses TRBV6-5 and TRBJ1-5, with 7 nucleotides matching TRBD1. The CDR3 extends over 14 amino acids. V shed 6 bases and J 6 bases; nucleotides not matched to a gene: 8. The germline V gene encodes CDR1 MNHEY and CDR2 SVGAGI.

V usage is TRBV24-1 and J usage is TRBJ2-3; 10 bases agree with TRBD1. The CDR3 spans 17 residues. Unmatched junction bases numbered 11, after V lost 4 bases and J lost 5 bases. From germline, CDR1 is KGHDR and CDR2 SFDVKD. CDR3 nucleotide sequence: TGTGCCACCAGTGACCGGGGGACAGGGGTTCATGGAGATACGCAGTATTTT. This translates into CATSDRGTGVHGDTQYF.

V is TRBV4-1 and J is TRBJ1-6; D is ambiguous. CDR1 is MGHRA, CDR2 YSYEKL, per germline. V shed 4 bases and J shed 7 bases, with 8 bases lying between them. The CDR3 totals 13 residues. CDR3 coding DNA: TGCGCCAGCAGCCCACTTTCAAATTCACCCCTCCACTTT. Protein: CASSPLSNSPLHF.

This chain links TRBV24-1 with TRBJ2-3, with 12 bases lining up with TRBD2. Germline values: CDR1 KGHDR, CDR2 SFDVKD. The CDR3 is 17 residues long. With V trimmed by 3 bases and J by 5 bases, 8 bases remained unmatched. The CDR3 DNA reads as TGTGCCACCAGTGATCCAAAACCGGGACTAGCGGGAGATACGCAGTATTTT. Translating it yields CATSDPKPGLAGDTQYF.

This clonotype was recorded a few times. V and J are TRBV24-1 and TRBJ2-3; D is undetermined. In germline, CDR1 is KGHDR, CDR2 SFDVKD. V was trimmed by 1 base and J by 4 bases, leaving 5 bases between them. This CDR3 spans 13 amino acids. This CDR3 reads CATSDFMADTQYF. Here the CDR3 DNA reads TGTGCCACCAGTGATTTCATGGCAGATACGCAGTATTTT.

The chain combines TRBV6-5 with TRBJ2-7, with D possibly being TRBD1 or TRBD2 (5 bases each). Germline CDR1 is MNHEY and CDR2 is SVGAGI. CDR3 length: 16 residues. Trimming shortened V by 6 bases and J by 5 bases, and 23 bases separated the two germline ends. The CDR3 region has the DNA TGTGCCAGCAGACCAACCGCCGGGACGGTGCTCAACGAGCAGTACTTC. Its translation is CASRPTAGTVLNEQYF.

The rearrangement links TRBV11-2 to TRBJ1-6, with D maybe TRBD1 (5 bases). The CDR3 consists of 16 residues. Germline loops: CDR1 SGHAT, CDR2 FQNNGV. V gave up 4 bases and J gave up 7 bases, with 17 bases separating them. For the CDR3, the DNA is TGTGCCAGCAGCTCCCCGTCGGGGGGAGAGAATTCACCCCTCCACTTT. Its protein product is CASSSPSGGENSPLHF.

The chain links TRBV5-4 to TRBJ2-1, with 12 nucleotides matching TRBD2. Germline V gene sequence: CDR1 SGHNT, CDR2 YYREEE (reference sequence). The CDR3 spans 15 residues. With V trimmed by 1 base and J by 10 bases, 6 bases remained unmatched. The CDR3, as DNA: TGTGCCAGCAGCTTGTATCTAGCGGGGGGGCGCGAGCAGTTCTTC. Its translation: CASSLYLAGGREQFF.

This clonotype was seen only a few times. The chain employs TRBV6-1 and TRBJ2-7; no definite D call. Germline V gene lookup returns CDR1 MNHNS and CDR2 SASEGT. The CDR3 is made up of 12 amino acids. Deletions cut 7 bases from V and 2 bases from J, with 9 bases between. The CDR3, as DNA: TGTGCCAGCACTGGCGACACCTACGAGCAGTACTTC. It encodes CASTGDTYEQYF.